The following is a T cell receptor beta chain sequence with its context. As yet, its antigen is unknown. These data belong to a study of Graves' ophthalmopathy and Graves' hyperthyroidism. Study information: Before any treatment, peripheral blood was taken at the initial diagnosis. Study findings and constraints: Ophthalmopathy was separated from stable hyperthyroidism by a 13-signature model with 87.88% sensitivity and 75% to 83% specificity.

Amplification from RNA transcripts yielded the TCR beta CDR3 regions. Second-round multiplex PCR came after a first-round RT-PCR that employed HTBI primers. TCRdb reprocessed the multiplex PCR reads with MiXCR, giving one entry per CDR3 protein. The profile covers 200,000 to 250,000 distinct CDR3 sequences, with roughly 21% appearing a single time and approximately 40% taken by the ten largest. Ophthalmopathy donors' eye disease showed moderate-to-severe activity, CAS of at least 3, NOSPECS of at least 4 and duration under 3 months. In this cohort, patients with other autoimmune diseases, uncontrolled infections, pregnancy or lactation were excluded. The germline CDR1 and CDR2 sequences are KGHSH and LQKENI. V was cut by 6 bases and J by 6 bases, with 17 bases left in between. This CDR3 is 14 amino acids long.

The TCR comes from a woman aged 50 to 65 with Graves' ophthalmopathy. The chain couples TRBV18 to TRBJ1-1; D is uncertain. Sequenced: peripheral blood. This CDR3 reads CASSPGRPPSEAFF. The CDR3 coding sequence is TGTGCCAGCTCCCCAGGACGGCCCCCCTCTGAAGCTTTCTTT.